This T cell receptor (beta chain) was recovered during a study of cytomegalovirus exposure and HLA in healthy donors. 60 Vbeta and 13 Jbeta primers were used in PCR. Libraries were prepared by immunoSEQ multiplex PCR; TCRdb keeps only in-frame clonotypes and omits some of them. The data hold 110,000 to 150,000 clones, with about 82% observed a single time. The germline V gene has CDR1 SSHAT and CDR2 FNYEAQ (reference sequence). The CDR3 length is 13 residues. The gene calls are TRBV7-7 and TRBJ2-3, with 9 bases fitting TRBD2. This receptor was identified in a woman between 40 and 55 years old in good health and CMV-seropositive. Sequencing was performed on PBMCs. CDR3 sequence: CATAGGPADTQYF. Written as DNA, the CDR3 is TGTGCTACGGCGGGGGGGCCCGCAGATACGCAGTATTTT.